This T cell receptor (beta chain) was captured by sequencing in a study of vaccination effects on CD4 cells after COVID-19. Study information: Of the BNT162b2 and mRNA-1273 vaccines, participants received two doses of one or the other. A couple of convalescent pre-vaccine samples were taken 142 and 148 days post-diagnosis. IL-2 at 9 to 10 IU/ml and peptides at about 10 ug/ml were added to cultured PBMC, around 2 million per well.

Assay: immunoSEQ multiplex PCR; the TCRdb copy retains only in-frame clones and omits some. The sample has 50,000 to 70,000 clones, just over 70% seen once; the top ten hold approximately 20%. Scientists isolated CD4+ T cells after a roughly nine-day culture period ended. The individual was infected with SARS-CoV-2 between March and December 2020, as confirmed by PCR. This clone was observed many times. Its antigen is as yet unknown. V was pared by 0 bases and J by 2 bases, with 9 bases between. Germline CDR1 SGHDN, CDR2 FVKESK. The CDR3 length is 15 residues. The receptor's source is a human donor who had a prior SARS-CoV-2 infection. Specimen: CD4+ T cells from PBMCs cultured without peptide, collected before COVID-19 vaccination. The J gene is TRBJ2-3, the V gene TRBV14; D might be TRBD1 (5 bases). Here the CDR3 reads CASSQEDTYTDTQYF. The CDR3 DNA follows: TGTGCCAGCAGCCAAGAGGACACCTACACAGATACGCAGTATTTT.